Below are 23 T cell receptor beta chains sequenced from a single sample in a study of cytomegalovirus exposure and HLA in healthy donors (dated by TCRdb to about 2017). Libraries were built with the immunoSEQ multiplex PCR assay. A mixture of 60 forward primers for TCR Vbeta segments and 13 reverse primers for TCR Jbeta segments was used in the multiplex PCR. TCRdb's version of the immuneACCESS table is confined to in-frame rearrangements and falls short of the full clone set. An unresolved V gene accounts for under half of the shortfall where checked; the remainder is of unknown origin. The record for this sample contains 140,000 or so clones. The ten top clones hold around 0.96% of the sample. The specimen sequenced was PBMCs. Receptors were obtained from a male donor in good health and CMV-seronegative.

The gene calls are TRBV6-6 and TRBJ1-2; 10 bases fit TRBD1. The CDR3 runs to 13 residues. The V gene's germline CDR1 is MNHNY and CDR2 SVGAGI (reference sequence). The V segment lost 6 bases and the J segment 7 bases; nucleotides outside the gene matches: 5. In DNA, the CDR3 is TGTGCCAGCAGCCTCGGGACAGGGGTTGGCTACACCTTC. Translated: CASSLGTGVGYTF.

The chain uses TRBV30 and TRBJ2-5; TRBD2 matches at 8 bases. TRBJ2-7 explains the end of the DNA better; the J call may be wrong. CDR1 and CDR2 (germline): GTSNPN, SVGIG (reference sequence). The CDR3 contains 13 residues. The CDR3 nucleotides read TGTGCCTGGATGAGCGGGGGCTCCTACGAGCAGTACTTC. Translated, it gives CAWMSGGSYEQYF.

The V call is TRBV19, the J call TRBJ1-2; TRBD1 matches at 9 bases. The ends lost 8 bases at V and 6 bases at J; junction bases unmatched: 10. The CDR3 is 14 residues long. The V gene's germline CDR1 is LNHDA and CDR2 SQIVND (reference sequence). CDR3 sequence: CASQGQGRIDGYTF. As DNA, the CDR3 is TGTGCCAGTCAGGGACAGGGTAGGATTGATGGCTACACCTTC.

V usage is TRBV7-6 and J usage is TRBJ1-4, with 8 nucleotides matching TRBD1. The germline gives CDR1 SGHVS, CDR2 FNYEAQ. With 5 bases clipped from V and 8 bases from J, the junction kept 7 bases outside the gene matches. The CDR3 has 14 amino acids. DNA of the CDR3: TGTGCCAGCAGCCTCGGACAGGGAAGCGAAAAACTGTTTTTT. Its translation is CASSLGQGSEKLFF.

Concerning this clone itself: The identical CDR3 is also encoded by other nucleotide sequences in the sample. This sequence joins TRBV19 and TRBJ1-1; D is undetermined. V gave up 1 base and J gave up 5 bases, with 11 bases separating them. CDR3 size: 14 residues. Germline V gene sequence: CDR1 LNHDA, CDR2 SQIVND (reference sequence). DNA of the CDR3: TGTGCCAGTAGTATAGGTCGGGGAGGGACTGAAGCTTTCTTT. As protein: CASSIGRGGTEAFF. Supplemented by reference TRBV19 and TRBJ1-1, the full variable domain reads DGGITQSPKYLFRKEGQNVTLSCEQNLNHDAMYWYRQDPGQGLRLIYYSQIVNDFQKGDIAEGYSVSREKKESFPLTVTSAQKNPTAFYLCASSIGRGGTEAFFGQGTRLTVV.

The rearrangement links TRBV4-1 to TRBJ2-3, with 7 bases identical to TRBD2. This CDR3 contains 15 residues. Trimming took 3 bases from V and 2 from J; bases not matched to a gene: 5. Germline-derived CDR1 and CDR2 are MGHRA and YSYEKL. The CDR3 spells CASSQLGLFTDTQYF. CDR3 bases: TGCGCCAGCAGCCAGTTGGGACTATTCACAGATACGCAGTATTTT.

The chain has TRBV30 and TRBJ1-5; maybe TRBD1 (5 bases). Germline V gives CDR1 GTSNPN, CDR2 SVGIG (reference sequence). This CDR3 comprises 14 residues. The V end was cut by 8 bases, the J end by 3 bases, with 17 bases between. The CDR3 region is CALGGEVYNQPQHF. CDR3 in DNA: TGTGCCCTTGGGGGGGAAGTCTACAATCAGCCCCAGCATTTT.

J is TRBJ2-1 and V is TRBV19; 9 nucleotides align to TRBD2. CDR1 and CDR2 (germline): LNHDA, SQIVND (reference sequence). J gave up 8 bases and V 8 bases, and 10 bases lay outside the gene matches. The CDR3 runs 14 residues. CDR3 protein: CASGLQRGDHEQFF. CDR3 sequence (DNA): TGTGCCAGTGGCCTACAGCGGGGGGACCATGAGCAGTTCTTC. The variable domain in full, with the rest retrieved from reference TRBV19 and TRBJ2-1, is DGGITQSPKYLFRKEGQNVTLSCEQNLNHDAMYWYRQDPGQGLRLIYYSQIVNDFQKGDIAEGYSVSREKKESFPLTVTSAQKNPTAFYLCASGLQRGDHEQFFGPGTRLTVL.

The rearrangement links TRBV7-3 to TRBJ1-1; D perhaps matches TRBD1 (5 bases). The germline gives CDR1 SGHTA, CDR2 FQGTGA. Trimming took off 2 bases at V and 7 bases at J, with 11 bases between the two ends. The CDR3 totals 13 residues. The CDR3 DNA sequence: TGTGCCAGCAGCTTAGGGAGGGGAGGTGAAGCTTTCTTT. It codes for CASSLGRGGEAFF. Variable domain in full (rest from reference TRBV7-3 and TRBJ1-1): GAGVSQTPSNKVTEKGKYVELRCDPISGHTALYWYRQSLGQGPEFLIYFQGTGAADDSGLPNDRFFAVRPEGSVSTLKIQRTERGDSAVYLCASSLGRGGEAFFGQGTRLTVV.

CDR3 DNA sequence: TGCAGCGTCGCTGGGACATACGAGCAGTACTTC. Its protein product is CSVAGTYEQYF. This rearrangement joins TRBV29-1 to TRBJ2-5; D is perhaps TRBD1 (6 bases). The closer fit of TRBJ2-7 to the DNA end suggests the J call may be wrong. The length of the CDR3 is 11 residues. From germline, CDR1 is SQVTM and CDR2 ANQGSEA.

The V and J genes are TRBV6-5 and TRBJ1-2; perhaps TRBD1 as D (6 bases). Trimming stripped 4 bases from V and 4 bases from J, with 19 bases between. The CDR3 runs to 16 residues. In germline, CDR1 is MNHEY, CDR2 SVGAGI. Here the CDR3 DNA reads TGTGCCAGCAGTTCTCAGGGGCGGCAGGGGTTCTATGGCTACACCTTC. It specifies CASSSQGRQGFYGYTF.

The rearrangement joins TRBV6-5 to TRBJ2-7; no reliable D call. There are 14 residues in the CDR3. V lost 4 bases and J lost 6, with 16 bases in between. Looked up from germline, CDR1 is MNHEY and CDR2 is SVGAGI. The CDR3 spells CASSSPRVTGEQYF. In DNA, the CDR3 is TGTGCCAGCAGTTCCCCCCGGGTGACGGGCGAGCAGTACTTC.

For the CDR3, the DNA is TGTGCCAGCAGCCAGACTAGCGGGAGATCAGATACGCAGTATTTT. The encoded protein is CASSQTSGRSDTQYF. The gene calls are TRBV5-4 and TRBJ2-3, with 12 positions matching TRBD2. V shed 4 bases and J 4 bases; nucleotides not matched to a gene: 4. The CDR3 consists of 15 residues. Germline CDR1 reads SGHNT; CDR2 reads YYREEE (reference sequence).

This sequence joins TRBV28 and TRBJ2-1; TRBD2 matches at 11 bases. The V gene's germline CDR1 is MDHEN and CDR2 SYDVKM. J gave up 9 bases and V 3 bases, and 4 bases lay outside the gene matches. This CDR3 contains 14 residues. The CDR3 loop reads CASSFGLAGGEQFF. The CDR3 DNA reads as TGTGCCAGCAGTTTTGGGCTAGCGGGAGGTGAGCAGTTCTTC. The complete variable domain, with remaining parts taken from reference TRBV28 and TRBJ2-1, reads DVKVTQSSRYLVKRTGEKVFLECVQDMDHENMFWYRQDPGLGLRLIYFSYDVKMKEKGDIPEGYSVSREKKERFSLILESASTNQTSMYLCASSFGLAGGEQFFGPGTRLTVL.

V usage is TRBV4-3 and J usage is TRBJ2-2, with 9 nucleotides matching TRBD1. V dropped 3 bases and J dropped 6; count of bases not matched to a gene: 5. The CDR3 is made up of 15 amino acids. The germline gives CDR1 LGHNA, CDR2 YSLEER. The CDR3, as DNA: TGCGCCAGCAGCCAGGGGACAGGGATTCCCGGGGAGCTGTTTTTT. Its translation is CASSQGTGIPGELFF.

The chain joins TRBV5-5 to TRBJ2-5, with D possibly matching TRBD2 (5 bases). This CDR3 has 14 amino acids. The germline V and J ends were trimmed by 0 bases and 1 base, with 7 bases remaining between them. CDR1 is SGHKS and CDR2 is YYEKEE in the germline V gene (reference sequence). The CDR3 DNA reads TGTGCCAGCAGCTTGGTGCGGGTCCAAGAGACCCAGTACTTC. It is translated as CASSLVRVQETQYF.

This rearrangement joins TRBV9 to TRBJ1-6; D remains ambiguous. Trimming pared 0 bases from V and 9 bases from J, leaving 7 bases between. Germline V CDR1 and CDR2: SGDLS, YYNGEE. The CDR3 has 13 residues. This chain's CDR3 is CASSVGTSSPLHF. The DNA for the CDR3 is TGTGCCAGCAGCGTAGGGACTTCTTCACCCCTCCACTTT.

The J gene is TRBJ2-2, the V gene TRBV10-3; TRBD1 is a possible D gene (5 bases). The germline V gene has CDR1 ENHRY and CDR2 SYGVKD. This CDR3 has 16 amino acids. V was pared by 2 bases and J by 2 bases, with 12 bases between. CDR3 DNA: TGTGCCATCAGTGAGAATGGGGCAGTTAACACCGGGGAGCTGTTTTTT. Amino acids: CAISENGAVNTGELFF.

The CDR3 nucleotides are TGTGCCAGCGGGGGGGACAGGAGCTCTGGAAACACCATATATTTT. Its protein is CASGGDRSSGNTIYF. The chain uses TRBV6-1 and TRBJ1-3; 8 nucleotides line up with TRBD1. CDR1 and CDR2 from the germline V gene are MNHNS and SASEGT. J was trimmed by 0 bases and V by 8 bases; bases with no gene match: 6. This CDR3 has 15 amino acids.

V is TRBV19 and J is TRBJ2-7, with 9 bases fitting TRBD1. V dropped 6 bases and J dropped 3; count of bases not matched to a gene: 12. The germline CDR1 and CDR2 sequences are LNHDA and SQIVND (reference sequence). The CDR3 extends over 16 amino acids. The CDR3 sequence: CASRRITGTGHYEQYF. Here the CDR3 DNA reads TGTGCCAGTAGACGAATCACCGGGACAGGGCACTACGAGCAGTACTTC.

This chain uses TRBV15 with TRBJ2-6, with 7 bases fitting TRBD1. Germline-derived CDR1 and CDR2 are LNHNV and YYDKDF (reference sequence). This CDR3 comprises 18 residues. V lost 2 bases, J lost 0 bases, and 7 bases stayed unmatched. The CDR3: CATSRTTGAGSGANVLTF. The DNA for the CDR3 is TGTGCCACCAGCAGAACAACAGGGGCAGGCTCTGGGGCCAACGTCCTGACTTTC.

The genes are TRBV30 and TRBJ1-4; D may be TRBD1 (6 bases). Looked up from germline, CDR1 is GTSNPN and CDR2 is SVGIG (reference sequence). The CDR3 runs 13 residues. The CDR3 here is CARGAGVNEKLFF. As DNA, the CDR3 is TGTGCACGGGGGGCGGGGGTTAATGAAAAACTGTTTTTT.

The CDR3 bases are TGCAGCGGGGAGGGGAATGGTGGCTACACCTTC. As protein: CSGEGNGGYTF. The chain joins TRBV29-1 to TRBJ1-2, with TRBD1 as a possible D gene (5 bases). Trimming shortened V by 7 bases and J by 7 bases, and 13 bases separated the two germline ends. The CDR3 is 11 residues long. The germline CDR1 and CDR2 sequences are SQVTM and ANQGSEA.